This T cell receptor (beta chain) was sequenced during a study of blood T cell repertoires in COVID-19. Study at large: From T cells, B-cell-depleted T cells, or PBMCs came the material, which was cDNA or gDNA.

Germline CDR1 reads KGHSH; CDR2 reads LQKENI. The CDR3 length is 16 residues. After removal of 3 bases from V and 10 bases from J, the junction contained 8 bases not matched to a gene. The protocol was immunoSEQ multiplex PCR, while the TCRdb copy is restricted to in-frame clones and leaves out a portion. The sample has under 500,000 clones; around nine tenths are singletons. The clonotype originates from a young woman with acute COVID-19. The chain recombines TRBV18 with TRBJ2-1; TRBD2 aligns across 14 bases. The sequencing input was PBMCs or T cells enriched from blood (not recorded which). The CDR3 spells CASSPLGLAGVEEQFF. The CDR3 bases are TGTGCCAGCTCACCCCTGGGACTAGCGGGAGTCGAGGAGCAGTTCTTC.